These T cell receptor beta chains were read from a single sample in a study of T cells after yellow fever vaccination. TCRdb processed the 5' RACE reads anew with MiXCR; each CDR3 protein has one entry. The sample yields 300,000 to 450,000 distinct CDR3 sequences, 6% to 8% seen once. This sample comprised PBMCs, obtained 5 days after the yellow fever booster vaccination. These receptors originate from a man aged 30 to 39 who received the YFV17D yellow fever vaccine. The CDR3 runs from the conserved cysteine through the conserved F or W. Fields, in order: CDR3 protein, CDR3 DNA, V gene, D gene, clone size, J gene. A D gene is named only where the DNA matches it firmly. Size tells how often a clone was seen (once, few, many) or the class of an expanded clone, and some rows leave it out.

CASSPYLGYTF TGTGCCAGCAGCCCGTACCTAGGCTACACCTTC TRBV7-9 - - TRBJ1-2
CASSPLSGGGSYEQYF TGTGCCAGCAGCCCTCTTAGCGGGGGAGGGTCCTACGAGCAGTACTTC TRBV5-4 TRBD2 - TRBJ2-7
CASSSGLSGNTIYF TGTGCCAGCAGCTCGGGACTCTCTGGAAACACCATATATTTT TRBV13 - many TRBJ1-3
CSALLAGGTSTDTQYF TGCAGTGCTTTGTTAGCGGGAGGAACAAGCACAGATACGCAGTATTTT TRBV20-1 TRBD2 few TRBJ2-3
CASSRDGRSREQYF TGCGCCAGCAGCAGGGACGGGAGATCGCGAGAGCAGTACTTC TRBV5-1 - - TRBJ2-7
CASSLVYRAGGDYGYTF TGTGCCAGCAGCTTAGTCTACCGGGCAGGGGGCGACTATGGCTACACCTTC TRBV11-2 TRBD1 - TRBJ1-2
CASSSLPGQGNGQPQHF TGTGCCAGCAGTTCCCTACCTGGACAGGGAAACGGTCAGCCCCAGCATTTT TRBV12-3/TRBV12-4 TRBD1 - TRBJ1-5
CASTQVGGGGREQFF TGTGCCAGTACCCAGGTAGGGGGAGGGGGACGAGAGCAGTTCTTC TRBV19 - - TRBJ2-1
CASSLEARLEQYF TGTGCCAGCAGCTTAGAGGCGCGGCTGGAGCAGTACTTC TRBV7-9 - few TRBJ2-7
CASRVGEYNEQFF TGTGCCAGCAGGGTGGGGGAGTACAACGAGCAGTTCTTC TRBV7-9 - many TRBJ2-1
CAIREGNINTINTEAFF TGTGCCATCAGGGAGGGCAATATCAACACCATAAACACTGAAGCTTTCTTT TRBV10-3 - many TRBJ1-1
CASTPSGIFLSEQYF TGTGCCAGCACCCCTAGCGGGATATTTTTGTCCGAGCAGTACTTC TRBV7-6 TRBD2 few TRBJ2-7
CASSSRPPRTSENYEQYF TGTGCCAGCAGTTCACGCCCCCCCCGGACTAGCGAGAATTACGAGCAGTACTTC TRBV27 TRBD2 many TRBJ2-7
CASSPLGDTQYF TGTGCCAGCAGCCCCTTGGGAGATACGCAGTATTTT TRBV3-1 - many TRBJ2-3
CSALLETQYF TGCAGTGCCCTTCTAGAGACCCAGTACTTC TRBV20-1 - - TRBJ2-5
CASSFGGHEQYF TGTGCCAGCAGCTTCGGGGGGCACGAGCAGTACTTC TRBV5-6 - many TRBJ2-7
CASSQDTTNGEAFF TGTGCCAGCAGCCAAGATACCACTAATGGTGAAGCTTTCTTT TRBV3-1 - few TRBJ1-1
CASTQGIEAFF TGTGCCAGCACCCAAGGGATAGAAGCTTTCTTT TRBV7-2 - - TRBJ1-1
CAWTENLEAFF TGTGCCTGGACAGAAAATTTGGAAGCTTTCTTT TRBV30 - few TRBJ1-1